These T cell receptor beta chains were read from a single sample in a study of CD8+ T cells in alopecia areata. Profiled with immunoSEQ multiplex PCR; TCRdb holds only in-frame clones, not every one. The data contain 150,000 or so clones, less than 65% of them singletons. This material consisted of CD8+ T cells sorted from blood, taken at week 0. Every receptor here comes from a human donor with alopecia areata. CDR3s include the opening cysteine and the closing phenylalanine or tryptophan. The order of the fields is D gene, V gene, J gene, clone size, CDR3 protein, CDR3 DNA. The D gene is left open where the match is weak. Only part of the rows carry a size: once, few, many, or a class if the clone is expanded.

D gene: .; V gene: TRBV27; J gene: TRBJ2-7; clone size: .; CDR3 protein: CASSLGIGTGNEQYF; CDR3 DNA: TGTGCCAGCAGTTTAGGCATCGGGACCGGAAACGAGCAGTACTTC
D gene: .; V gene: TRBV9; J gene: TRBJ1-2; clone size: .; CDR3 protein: CASSVMRSGDDYGYTF; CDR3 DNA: TGTGCCAGCAGCGTAATGCGGTCTGGGGACGACTATGGCTACACCTTC
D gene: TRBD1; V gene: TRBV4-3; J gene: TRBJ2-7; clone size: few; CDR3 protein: CASSQDRAWDRDPYEQYF; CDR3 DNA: TGCGCCAGCAGCCAAGATCGAGCGTGGGACAGGGATCCCTACGAGCAGTACTTC
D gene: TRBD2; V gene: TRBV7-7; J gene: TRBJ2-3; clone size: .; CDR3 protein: CASSKGLGRDEQYF; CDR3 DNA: TGTGCCAGCAGCAAAGGACTAGGGCGCGATGAGCAGTATTTT
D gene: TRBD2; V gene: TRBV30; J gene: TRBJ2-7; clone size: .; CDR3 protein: CAWSLNASGTYEQYF; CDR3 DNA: TGTGCCTGGAGCCTAAACGCTAGCGGGACCTACGAGCAGTACTTC
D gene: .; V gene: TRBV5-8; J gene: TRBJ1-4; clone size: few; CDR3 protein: CASSLGRKLANEKLFF; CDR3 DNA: TGTGCCAGCAGCTTGGGCCGGAAGTTAGCTAATGAAAAACTGTTTTTT
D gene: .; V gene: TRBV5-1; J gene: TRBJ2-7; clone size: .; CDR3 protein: CASSRRAYEQYF; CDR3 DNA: TGCGCCAGCAGCAGGAGGGCCTACGAGCAGTACTTC
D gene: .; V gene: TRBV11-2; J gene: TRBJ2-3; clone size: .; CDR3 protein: CASRAPGTDTQYF; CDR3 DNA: TGTGCCAGTCGGGCTCCGGGCACAGATACGCAGTATTTT
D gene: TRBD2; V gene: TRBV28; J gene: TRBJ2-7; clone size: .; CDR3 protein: CASSMTGGSYEQYF; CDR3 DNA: TGTGCCAGCAGTATGACGGGGGGCTCCTACGAGCAGTACTTC
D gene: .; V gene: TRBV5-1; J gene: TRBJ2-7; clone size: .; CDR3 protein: CASSLSGPTYEQYF; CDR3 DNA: TGCGCCAGCAGCTTGTCAGGGCCCACCTACGAGCAGTACTTC
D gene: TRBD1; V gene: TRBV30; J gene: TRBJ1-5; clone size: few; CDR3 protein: CAWSETGGRQPQHF; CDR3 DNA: TGTGCCTGGAGCGAGACAGGGGGTCGGCAGCCCCAGCATTTT
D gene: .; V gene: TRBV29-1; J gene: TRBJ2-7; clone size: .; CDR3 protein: CSVESSYEQYF; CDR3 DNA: TGCAGCGTGGAAAGCTCCTACGAGCAGTACTTC
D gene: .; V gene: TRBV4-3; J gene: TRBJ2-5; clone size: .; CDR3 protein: CASSQETKETQYF; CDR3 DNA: TGCGCCAGCAGCCAAGAGACCAAAGAGACCCAGTACTTC
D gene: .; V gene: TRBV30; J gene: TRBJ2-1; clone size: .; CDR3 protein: CAWSPGVAYNEQFF; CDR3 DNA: TGTGCCTGGAGTCCAGGGGTGGCCTACAATGAGCAGTTCTTC
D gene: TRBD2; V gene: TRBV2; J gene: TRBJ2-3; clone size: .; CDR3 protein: CASSEMRGKSTDTQYF; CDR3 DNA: TGTGCCAGCAGTGAAATGCGGGGGAAGTCCACAGATACGCAGTATTTT
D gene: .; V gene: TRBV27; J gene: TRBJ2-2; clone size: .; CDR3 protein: CASRAGETGELFF; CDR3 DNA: TGTGCCAGCAGAGCCGGGGAAACCGGGGAGCTGTTTTTT